In its sample, the clone carrying this T cell receptor beta chain was seen once. Its antigen remains unidentified. The source of the sample is a study of STAT5B mutations in CD4+ large granular lymphocyte leukemia. The survey-level immunoSEQ assay was used. TCRdb keeps only in-frame clones here, not all; method: immunoSEQ multiplex PCR. The table has roughly 30,000 clones, roughly 80% seen once. General study findings and limits: Higher CD4+ than CD8+ T-LGLL clonality might reflect small sample size. Patient CD4-sorted repertoires looked more clonal than healthy CD4+ repertoires, even without putative leukemic clones.

Sequenced sample: CD4+ T cells from blood buffy coats. This receptor was taken from a human donor in good health.

The CDR3 reads CASSLSGDPSGYGYTF. The CDR3 DNA reads as TGTGCCAGCAGTTTATCAGGGGATCCCTCAGGCTATGGCTACACCTTC. The chain recombines TRBV28 with TRBJ1-2, with D perhaps TRBD1 (6 bases). The V end was cut by 1 base, the J end by 4 bases, with 16 bases between. The V gene's germline CDR1 is MDHEN and CDR2 SYDVKM. The CDR3 has 16 residues.